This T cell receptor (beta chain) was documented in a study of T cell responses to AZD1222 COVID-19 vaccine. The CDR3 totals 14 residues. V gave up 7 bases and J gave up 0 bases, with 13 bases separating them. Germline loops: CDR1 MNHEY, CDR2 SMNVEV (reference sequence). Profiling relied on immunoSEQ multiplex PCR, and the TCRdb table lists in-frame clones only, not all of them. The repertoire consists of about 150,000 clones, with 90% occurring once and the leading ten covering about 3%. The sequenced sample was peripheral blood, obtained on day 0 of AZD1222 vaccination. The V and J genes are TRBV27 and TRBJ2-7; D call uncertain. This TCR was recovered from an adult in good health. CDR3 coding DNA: TGTGCCAGCATCCCCCATGTGGGCTCCTACGAGCAGTACTTC. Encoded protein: CASIPHVGSYEQYF.